This is a list of T cell receptor beta chains from one sample in a study of blood T cell repertoires in COVID-19. Assay used: immunoSEQ multiplex PCR; TCRdb lists only in-frame clones, some missing. The sample holds around 220,000 clones, 88% seen once. The sequenced sample was peripheral blood. Receptors were obtained from a man younger than 35 with active or convalescent COVID-19. The CDR3 runs from the conserved cysteine through the conserved F or W. A D gene is named only where the DNA matches it firmly. Size is stated for part of the rows, as once, few or many counts, or as a class when the clone is expanded.

.,TRBV7-8,TRBJ2-7,.,CASSPREEITYEQYF,TGTGCCAGCAGTCCGCGGGAAGAAATTACCTACGAGCAGTACTTC
once,TRBV19,TRBJ2-1,.,CASSADGSSYNEQFF,TGTGCCAGTAGCGCGGACGGGAGCTCCTACAATGAGCAGTTCTTC
.,TRBV3-1/TRBV3-2,TRBJ2-3,.,CAIPRASSTDTQYF,TGTGCCATCCCGCGGGCCTCGAGCACAGATACGCAGTATTTT
once,TRBV11-3,TRBJ1-3,TRBD1,CASSLGGDRGRAGSGNTIYF,TGTGCCAGCAGCTTAGGGGGGGACAGGGGTAGGGCCGGGTCTGGAAACACCATATATTTT
.,TRBV9,TRBJ2-1,TRBD1,CASSASGTGVNEQFF,TGTGCCAGCAGCGCATCCGGGACAGGAGTCAATGAGCAGTTCTTC
.,TRBV6-2/TRBV6-3,TRBJ2-2,.,CASSRVGGSGTGELFF,TGTGCCAGCAGCAGGGTTGGGGGGTCCGGCACCGGGGAGCTGTTTTTT
.,TRBV7-3,TRBJ1-2,.,CASSLTGGGGYTF,TGTGCCAGCAGCTTAACGGGGGGAGGTGGCTACACCTTC
.,TRBV29-1,TRBJ2-7,.,CSAATVSYEQYF,TGCAGCGCCGCGACAGTTTCCTACGAGCAGTACTTC
.,TRBV6-5,TRBJ1-5,.,CASSYSSEQPQHF,TGTGCCAGCAGTTACTCCTCAGAACAGCCCCAGCATTTT
.,TRBV4-2,TRBJ2-3,TRBD2,CASSQGLALETDTQYF,TGTGCCAGCAGCCAGGGACTAGCGTTGGAGACAGATACGCAGTATTTT
.,TRBV30,TRBJ2-3,TRBD2,CAWNGGTSADTQYF,TGTGCCTGGAATGGGGGGACTAGCGCAGATACGCAGTATTTT
.,TRBV5-1,TRBJ2-5,.,CASSSGLLGDQETQYF,TGCGCCAGCAGCTCGGGACTCCTCGGGGACCAAGAGACCCAGTACTTC
.,TRBV7-9,TRBJ2-3,TRBD2,CASSSLIAGVGQDTQYF,TGTGCCAGCAGCTCGCTCATAGCGGGAGTCGGGCAAGATACGCAGTATTTT
.,TRBV7-3,TRBJ2-1,TRBD2,CASSQLAGSPGEQFF,TGTGCCAGCAGCCAACTAGCGGGAAGCCCCGGTGAGCAGTTCTTC
.,TRBV11-2,TRBJ2-4,.,CASSLNALNIQYF,TGTGCCAGCAGCTTAAACGCACTAAACATTCAGTACTTC
.,TRBV28,TRBJ1-5,.,CASSFLELTQAGNQPQHF,TGTGCCAGCAGTTTCCTCGAGCTAACCCAAGCGGGCAATCAGCCCCAGCATTTT
.,TRBV7-9,TRBJ1-2,TRBD1,CASSQGQEYGYTF,TGTGCCAGCAGCCAGGGACAGGAATATGGCTACACCTTC
.,TRBV2,TRBJ2-1,.,CARTKLNSTAYNEQFF,TGTGCCAGAACGAAGCTAAACTCAACAGCATACAATGAGCAGTTCTTC
.,TRBV27,TRBJ1-1,TRBD1,CASRLTGTGGVRTEAFF,TGTGCCAGCAGGCTAACCGGGACAGGGGGTGTCCGCACTGAAGCTTTCTTT
.,TRBV29-1,TRBJ2-5,TRBD1,CSVPPGTGQETQYF,TGCAGCGTCCCCCCTGGGACAGGCCAAGAGACCCAGTACTTC
.,TRBV18,TRBJ1-5,.,CASSPVAGNQPQHF,TGTGCCAGCTCACCAGTAGCGGGGAATCAGCCCCAGCATTTT
.,TRBV7-2,TRBJ2-4,TRBD2,CASSAGTSGDTPYF,TGTGCCAGCAGCGCTGGGACTAGCGGAGACACCCCGTACTTC
.,TRBV6-5,TRBJ1-1,.,CASTIEAMNTEAFF,TGTGCCAGCACCATTGAGGCCATGAACACTGAAGCTTTCTTT
.,TRBV19,TRBJ1-2,.,CASRDGQSRYGYTF,TGTGCCAGTAGGGACGGACAGAGCCGCTATGGCTACACCTTC
.,TRBV28,TRBJ1-2,.,CASTSRSAGQNYGYTF,TGTGCCAGCACCTCCCGGTCCGCAGGGCAGAACTATGGCTACACCTTC
.,TRBV4-2,TRBJ2-1,TRBD2,CASSQEPGLAGVLNEQFF,TGTGCCAGCAGCCAAGAACCGGGACTAGCGGGAGTACTGAATGAGCAGTTCTTC
.,TRBV9,TRBJ1-2,TRBD1,CASSVEGATGGYTF,TGTGCCAGCAGCGTAGAGGGGGCCACGGGCGGCTACACCTTC
.,TRBV7-6,TRBJ2-1,TRBD2,CASSLALAGGSMGNEQFF,TGTGCCAGCAGCTTAGCCCTGGCTGGCGGGAGTATGGGCAATGAGCAGTTCTTC
.,TRBV5-1,TRBJ2-2,TRBD1,CASSWTGTGGELFF,TGCGCCAGCAGCTGGACAGGGACGGGCGGGGAGCTGTTTTTT
.,TRBV29-1,TRBJ2-3,.,CSVEITGTDTQYF,TGCAGCGTTGAAATTACAGGGACAGATACGCAGTATTTT
.,TRBV5-1,TRBJ2-3,TRBD2,CASSGGADTQYF,TGCGCCAGCAGCGGGGGGGCAGATACGCAGTATTTT
.,TRBV27,TRBJ2-5,TRBD1,CASRPGTALQETQYF,TGTGCCAGCAGGCCTGGGACAGCGCTGCAAGAGACCCAGTACTTC
.,TRBV9,TRBJ2-1,TRBD2,CASSVGTSGSDEQFF,TGTGCCAGCAGCGTCGGGACTAGCGGGAGTGATGAGCAGTTCTTC
once,TRBV9,TRBJ2-5,.,CASSVAGMSETQYF,TGTGCCAGCAGCGTAGCGGGAATGTCGGAGACCCAGTACTTC
.,TRBV28,TRBJ1-3,.,CASSLRYTSLGGTRNTIYF,TGTGCCAGCAGTTTACGTTATACGTCTTTGGGGGGAACCCGAAACACCATATATTTT
.,TRBV12-3/TRBV12-4,TRBJ1-1,.,CASSLIAREAFF,TGTGCCAGCAGTTTAATCGCCAGGGAAGCTTTCTTT
.,TRBV24-1,TRBJ2-7,TRBD1,CATSVTGGEQYF,TGTGCCACCAGTGTTACAGGGGGCGAGCAGTACTTC
.,TRBV11-3,TRBJ2-7,.,CASSGGSGPRGDEQYF,TGTGCCAGCAGCGGAGGGAGCGGACCCCGGGGAGACGAGCAGTACTTC
.,TRBV4-3,TRBJ2-7,TRBD1,CASSQDDRGMDVYEQYF,TGCGCCAGCAGCCAAGACGACAGGGGAATGGATGTTTACGAGCAGTACTTC
.,TRBV28,TRBJ1-4,.,CASSFFGGTGEKLFF,TGTGCCAGCAGTTTTTTTGGCGGAACGGGTGAAAAACTGTTTTTT
.,TRBV7-2,TRBJ1-3,.,CASSLASGTPGNTIYF,TGTGCCAGCAGCTTAGCCTCCGGGACACCTGGAAACACCATATATTTT
once,TRBV5-8,TRBJ1-2,TRBD1,CASSFTGGLEYGYTF,TGTGCCAGCAGCTTTACAGGGGGCTTAGAATATGGCTACACCTTC
.,TRBV6-5,TRBJ1-5,.,CASSFRGQPQHF,TGTGCCAGCAGTTTTCGGGGTCAGCCCCAGCATTTT
.,TRBV5-1,TRBJ2-5,TRBD1,CASKGTGSMGLETQYF,TGCGCCAGCAAGGGGACAGGGAGTATGGGGTTGGAGACCCAGTACTTC
.,TRBV29-1,TRBJ1-5,.,CSVGGANQPQHF,TGCAGCGTTGGCGGGGCTAATCAGCCCCAGCATTTT
once,TRBV28,TRBJ1-2,.,CASLETGNYGYTF,TGTGCCAGCCTCGAGACAGGAAACTATGGCTACACCTTC
.,TRBV6-5,TRBJ2-3,.,CASSQLGGGTQYF,TGTGCCAGCAGTCAATTGGGGGGAGGTACGCAGTATTTT
.,TRBV7-3,TRBJ2-2,.,CASSFIADTGELFF,TGTGCCAGCAGCTTTATTGCGGACACCGGGGAGCTGTTTTTT
.,TRBV19,TRBJ2-2,.,CASNWGSIDTGELFF,TGTGCCAGTAATTGGGGCAGCATTGACACCGGGGAGCTGTTTTTT
.,TRBV6-5,TRBJ2-1,.,CASSYRAGRYNEQFF,TGTGCCAGCAGTTACCGGGCGGGACGGTACAATGAGCAGTTCTTC
.,TRBV5-6,TRBJ2-1,.,CASSLAKEAEQFF,TGTGCCAGCAGCTTGGCCAAAGAGGCTGAGCAGTTCTTC
.,TRBV6-4,TRBJ2-2,.,CASSDLWASATGELFF,TGTGCCAGCAGTGACCTATGGGCCTCCGCCACCGGGGAGCTGTTTTTT
.,TRBV24-1,TRBJ2-5,.,CATSDTLGQTVKQETQYF,TGTGCCACCAGTGATACGTTAGGACAGACGGTCAAACAAGAGACCCAGTACTTC